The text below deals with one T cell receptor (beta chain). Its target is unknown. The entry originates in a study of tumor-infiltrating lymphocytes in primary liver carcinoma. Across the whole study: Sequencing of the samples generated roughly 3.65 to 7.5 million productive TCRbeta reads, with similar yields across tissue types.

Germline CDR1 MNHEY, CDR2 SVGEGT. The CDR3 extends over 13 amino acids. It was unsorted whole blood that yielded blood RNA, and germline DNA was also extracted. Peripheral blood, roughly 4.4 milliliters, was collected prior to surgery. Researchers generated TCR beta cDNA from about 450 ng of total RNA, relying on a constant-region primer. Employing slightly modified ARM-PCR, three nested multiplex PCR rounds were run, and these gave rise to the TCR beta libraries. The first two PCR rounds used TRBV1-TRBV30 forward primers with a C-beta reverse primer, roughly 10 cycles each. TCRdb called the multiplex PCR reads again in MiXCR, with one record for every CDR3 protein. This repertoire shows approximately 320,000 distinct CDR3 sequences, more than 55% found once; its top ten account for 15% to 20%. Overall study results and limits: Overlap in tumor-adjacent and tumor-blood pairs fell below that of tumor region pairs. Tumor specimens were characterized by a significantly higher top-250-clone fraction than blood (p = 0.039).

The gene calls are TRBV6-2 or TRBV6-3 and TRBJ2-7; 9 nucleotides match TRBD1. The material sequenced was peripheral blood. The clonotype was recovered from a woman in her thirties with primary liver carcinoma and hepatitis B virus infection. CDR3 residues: CVTVTGGNYEQYF. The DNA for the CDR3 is TGTGTCACCGTCACAGGGGGCAATTACGAGCAGTACTTC.